This T cell receptor (beta chain) was sequenced during a study of OX40 agonist ivuxolimab in advanced cancers. Study background: An agonistic anti-OX40 (CD134) antibody, ivuxolimab, was used to treat the patients.

The data were produced by immunoSEQ multiplex PCR, yet TCRdb's version contains in-frame clones alone and is incomplete. This sample has more than 65,000 clones; roughly 90% occur once, and the top ten carry about 0.95%. The sample here was CD4+ or CD8+ T cells sorted from blood, taken in a trial of the OX40 agonist ivuxolimab. This TCR was recovered from an adult with an advanced solid tumor such as melanoma, head and neck, liver or kidney cancer.

The CDR3 region has the DNA TGTGCCAGCAGTGAGGAAGGGACAGGGCAAACCTATGGCTACACCTTC. Protein product: CASSEEGTGQTYGYTF. V is TRBV6-4 and J is TRBJ1-2, with 9 bases aligning to TRBD1. Germline values: CDR1 MRHNA, CDR2 SNTAGT. CDR3 length equals 16 residues. The V gene end was trimmed by 3 bases and the J gene end by 4 bases; junction bases not matched to a gene: 9.